This TCR beta chain comes out of a study of blood T cell repertoires in COVID-19. Some clones are missing from TCRdb's copy, which holds only in-frame ones; the method was immunoSEQ multiplex PCR. The sample has 110,000 to 150,000 clones, roughly three quarters seen once. This CDR3 is 13 amino acids long. Per germline, CDR1 KGHSH and CDR2 LQKENI. Between the trimmed V and J ends, which lost 3 bases and 6 bases, there was a span of 12 bases. Participants' own reports of clinical history determined their cohort assignment. This clone was recorded once. The chain combines TRBV18 with TRBJ2-7; possible D gene TRBD1, 6 bases. The receptor comes from a woman between 45 and 65 years old who had recovered from COVID-19. Sequencing input: PBMCs or T cells enriched from blood (not recorded which). The CDR3 nucleotides read TGTGCCAGCTCACCGACAGGTTTAATCGAGCAGTACTTC. Its protein product is CASSPTGLIEQYF.